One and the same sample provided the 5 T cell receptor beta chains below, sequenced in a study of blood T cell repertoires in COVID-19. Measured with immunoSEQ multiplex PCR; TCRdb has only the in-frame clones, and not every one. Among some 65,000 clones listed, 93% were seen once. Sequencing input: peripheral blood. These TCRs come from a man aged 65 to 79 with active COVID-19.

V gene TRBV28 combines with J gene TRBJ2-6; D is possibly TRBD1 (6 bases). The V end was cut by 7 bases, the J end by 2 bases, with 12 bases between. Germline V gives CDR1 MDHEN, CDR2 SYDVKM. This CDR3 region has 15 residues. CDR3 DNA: TGTGCCAGCACCCCAGGGGTTACTGGGGCCAACGTCCTGACTTTC. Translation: CASTPGVTGANVLTF.

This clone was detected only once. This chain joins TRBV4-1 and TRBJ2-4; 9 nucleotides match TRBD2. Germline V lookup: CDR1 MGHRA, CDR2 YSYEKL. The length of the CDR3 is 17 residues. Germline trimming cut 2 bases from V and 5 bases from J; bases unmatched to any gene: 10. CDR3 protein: CASSQLGTSMVENIQYF. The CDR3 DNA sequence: TGCGCCAGCAGCCAACTTGGGACTAGCATGGTGGAAAACATTCAGTACTTC.

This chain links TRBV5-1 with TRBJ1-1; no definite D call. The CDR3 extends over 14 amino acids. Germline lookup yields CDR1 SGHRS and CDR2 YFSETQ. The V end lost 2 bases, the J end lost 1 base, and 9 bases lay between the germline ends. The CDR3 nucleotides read TGCGCCAGCAGCTTAAGTACGGGGAACACTGAAGCTTTCTTT. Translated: CASSLSTGNTEAFF.

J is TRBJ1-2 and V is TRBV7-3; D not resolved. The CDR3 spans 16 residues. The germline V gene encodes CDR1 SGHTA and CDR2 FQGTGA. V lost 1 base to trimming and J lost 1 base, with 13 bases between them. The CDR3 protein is CASSLNAAANNYGYTF. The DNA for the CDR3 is TGTGCCAGCAGCTTAAACGCGGCAGCCAATAACTATGGCTACACCTTC.

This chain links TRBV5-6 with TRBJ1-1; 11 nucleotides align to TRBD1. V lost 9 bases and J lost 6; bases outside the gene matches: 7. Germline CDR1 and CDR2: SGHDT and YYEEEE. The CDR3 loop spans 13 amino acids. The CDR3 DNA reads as TGTGCCACCGGGACAGGGGGTAGTCCTGAAGCTTTCTTT. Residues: CATGTGGSPEAFF.